The text below deals with one T cell receptor (beta chain). V gave up 4 bases and J gave up 3 bases, with 10 bases separating them. The CDR3 runs 13 residues. From germline, CDR1 is WSHSY and CDR2 SAAADI. These data belong to a study of blood T cell repertoires in COVID-19. Study information: COVID-19 samples, acute and convalescent, were from the United States, Italy and Spain. T cells, B-cell-depleted T cells, or PBMCs supplied cDNA or gDNA.

Per the original data handling: By means of reference gene primer amplification, nucleated cell counts were estimated. Assay: immunoSEQ multiplex PCR; the TCRdb copy retains only in-frame clones and omits some. The DNA was the basis for D and trimming; V, J and clone size are from that table. Of about 360,000 clones in the sample, around 87% were seen once. The chain has TRBV10-2 and TRBJ2-7, with D hard to call. The clonotype comes from a human donor in a cohort sampled during active COVID-19. The sequenced sample consisted of peripheral blood. CDR3 bases: TGCGCCAGCAGTGCACGAAACATCTACGAGCAGTACTTC. Protein product: CASSARNIYEQYF.